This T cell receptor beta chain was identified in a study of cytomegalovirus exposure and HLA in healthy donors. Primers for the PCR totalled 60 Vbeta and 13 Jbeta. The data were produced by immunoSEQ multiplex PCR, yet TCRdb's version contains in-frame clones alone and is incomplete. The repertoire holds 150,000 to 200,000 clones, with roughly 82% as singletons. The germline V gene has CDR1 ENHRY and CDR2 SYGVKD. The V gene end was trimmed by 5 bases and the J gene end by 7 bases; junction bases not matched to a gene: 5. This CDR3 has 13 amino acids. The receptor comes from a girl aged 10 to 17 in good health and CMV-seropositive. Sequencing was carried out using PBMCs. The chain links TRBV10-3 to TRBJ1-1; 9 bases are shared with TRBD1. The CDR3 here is CAISNRGHNEAFF. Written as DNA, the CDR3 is TGTGCCATCAGTAACAGGGGGCATAATGAAGCTTTCTTT.